The table lists the clone carrying this T cell receptor beta chain with a few counts. This sample was included in a study of blood T cell repertoires in COVID-19. Study details: Samples taken during acute and convalescent COVID-19 were collected in the United States, Italy and Spain. In each case, the material was cDNA or gDNA derived from T cells, B-cell-depleted T cells, or PBMCs.

This table comes from immunoSEQ multiplex PCR, and its TCRdb copy is limited to in-frame clones, with some not included. The table has roughly 160,000 clones, roughly 80% seen once. Recruits, aged about 18 to 95 years, lived in about two dozen US areas. This clonotype was obtained from a woman in her 40s with acute COVID-19. Source material: PBMCs or T cells enriched from blood (not recorded which).

This CDR3 reads CASSVSGTGAGAFF. CDR3 sequence (DNA): TGTGCCAGCAGTGTATCCGGGACAGGGGCGGGTGCTTTCTTT. The rearrangement joins TRBV2 to TRBJ1-1; 10 bases fit TRBD1. CDR3 length: 14 amino acids. Germline V CDR1 and CDR2: SNHLY, FYNNEI. With 4 bases clipped from V and 11 bases from J, the junction kept 10 bases outside the gene matches.